This entry lists 29 T cell receptor beta chains sequenced from one sample in a study of T cell repertoires in cytomegalovirus infection. TCRdb redid the calling of the reads with MiXCR, one entry per CDR3 protein. Of 650,000 to 850,000 distinct CDR3 sequences detected, 25% to 30% appear once; the ten largest clones hold under 15%. Their specific antigens are unknown. Sample: cultured CD8+ T cells from PBMCs, taken from culture after CMV antigen stimulation. The receptor source for this set is a human donor in good health (CMV status not recorded). Some clones in this sample may be carry-over from other donors' samples.

The chain combines TRBV6-6 with TRBJ2-3; D remains unclear. This CDR3 has 16 amino acids. The germline V gene has CDR1 MNHNY and CDR2 SVGAGI (reference sequence). Trimming cost V 3 bases and J 0 bases, with 13 bases left between them. The chain's CDR3 is CASSYSSAVSTDTQYF. The DNA for the CDR3 is TGTGCCAGCAGTTATTCTTCTGCGGTTAGCACAGATACGCAGTATTTT.

The rearrangement joins TRBV15 to TRBJ1-5; D is ambiguous. Between the trimmed V and J ends, which lost 0 bases and 4 bases, there was a span of 10 bases. Per the germline V gene, CDR1 is LNHNV and CDR2 is YYDKDF (reference sequence). The CDR3 has 15 residues. CDR3 sequence reads: CATSRDPGANQPQHF. CDR3 in DNA: TGTGCCACCAGCAGAGATCCTGGCGCAAATCAGCCCCAGCATTTT.

This sequence joins TRBV28 and TRBJ2-1, with TRBD2 matching over 13 bases. Germline V gene data show CDR1 as MDHEN and CDR2 as SYDVKM. This CDR3 has 21 residues. V lost 4 bases, J lost 2 bases, and 17 bases stayed unmatched. The CDR3 DNA reads as TGTGCCAGCAGTTCCCCGTATAGACTAGCGGGGGGTACAAATCCCTACAATGAGCAGTTCTTC. This sequence encodes CASSSPYRLAGGTNPYNEQFF.

The genes are TRBV7-9 and TRBJ1-2; D perhaps matches TRBD1 (5 bases). Germline V CDR1 and CDR2: SEHNR, FQNEAQ (reference sequence). V lost 1 base to trimming and J lost 7 bases, with 13 bases between them. The CDR3 consists of 14 residues. In DNA, the CDR3 is TGTGCCAGCAGCTTAGTTGGGGACCGCATTGGCTACACCTTC. Translated, it gives CASSLVGDRIGYTF.

Many counts were recorded for this clonotype. The chain has TRBV7-9 and TRBJ1-1; the D gene is possibly TRBD1 (6 bases). V was trimmed by 4 bases and J by 1 base, leaving 16 bases between them. This CDR3 has 16 residues. In germline, CDR1 is SEHNR, CDR2 FQNEAQ (reference sequence). CDR3 region: CASSYRGRGKNTEAFF. The CDR3 DNA is TGTGCCAGCAGCTACCGGGGGCGCGGAAAGAACACTGAAGCTTTCTTT.

This rearrangement joins TRBV9 to TRBJ2-3, with 7 bases aligning to TRBD2. CDR1 is SGDLS and CDR2 is YYNGEE in the germline V gene. After removal of 4 bases from V and 4 bases from J, the junction contained 12 bases not matched to a gene. The CDR3 length is 16 residues. CDR3 region: CASSLPGGRDADTQYF. The CDR3 nucleotides are TGTGCCAGCAGCCTCCCGGGAGGAAGGGACGCAGATACGCAGTATTTT.

The chain joins TRBV19 to TRBJ2-1; D call uncertain. The CDR3 is 14 amino acids. The ends were cut back, 5 bases at V and 9 bases at J, with 17 bases in the middle. Germline V gene data show CDR1 as LNHDA and CDR2 as SQIVND (reference sequence). The CDR3 loop reads CASSPFPINGEQFF. In DNA form, the CDR3 reads TGTGCCAGTAGTCCCTTCCCGATTAACGGTGAGCAGTTCTTC.

This clonotype showed up just a few times. In nucleotides, the CDR3 is TGTGCCACCAGCAGGGAGACAGGGTTCTCCTACAATGAGCAGTTCTTC. Protein: CATSRETGFSYNEQFF. The rearrangement links TRBV15 to TRBJ2-1; 7 nucleotides agree with TRBD1. V dropped 3 bases and J dropped 0; count of bases not matched to a gene: 5. The CDR3 is 16 amino acids. Germline CDR1 reads LNHNV; CDR2 reads YYDKDF (reference sequence).

This clonotype was seen only a few times. The chain couples TRBV6-2 or TRBV6-3 to TRBJ2-1; 12 bases agree with TRBD2. The ends lost 7 bases at V and 10 bases at J; junction bases unmatched: 8. Germline V gene lookup returns CDR1 MNHEY and CDR2 SVGEGT. The CDR3 has 14 residues. CDR3 sequence reads: CASNPLAGGDEQFF. The CDR3 bases are TGTGCCAGCAATCCTCTAGCGGGGGGGGACGAGCAGTTCTTC.

This clonotype came up once. This rearrangement joins TRBV14 to TRBJ2-6; D call uncertain. Germline CDR1 reads SGHDN; CDR2 reads FVKESK. V was pared by 2 bases and J by 0 bases, with 5 bases between. This CDR3 region has 15 residues. The CDR3 nucleotides are TGTGCCAGCAGCCAATGGGACTCTGGGGCCAACGTCCTGACTTTC. It translates to CASSQWDSGANVLTF.

V and J are TRBV7-9 and TRBJ2-7, with unresolved D. Germline V gene sequence: CDR1 SEHNR, CDR2 FQNEAQ (reference sequence). Trimming left V 5 bases short and J 1 base short, with 12 bases between. The CDR3 runs 14 residues. In DNA form, the CDR3 reads TGTGCCAGCAGCGGACCCGGCTATTCCTACGAGCAGTACTTC. Its protein product is CASSGPGYSYEQYF.

The rearrangement joins TRBV5-4 to TRBJ2-1; 8 nucleotides agree with TRBD2. The germline CDR1 and CDR2 sequences are SGHNT and YYREEE (reference sequence). The CDR3 loop spans 16 amino acids. The junction had 6 bases not matched to a gene; V was cut back by 4 bases and J by 0 bases. The CDR3 coding sequence is TGTGCCAGCAGCCCAACTAGCGGTAGCTCCTACAATGAGCAGTTCTTC. It yields the protein CASSPTSGSSYNEQFF.

This clonotype was seen only a few times. The chain has TRBV13 and TRBJ1-4; maybe TRBD1 (6 bases). The germline V gene has CDR1 PRHDT and CDR2 FYEKMQ (reference sequence). Trimming left V 0 bases short and J 8 bases short, with 13 bases between. The CDR3 is made up of 15 amino acids. CDR3 coding DNA: TGTGCCAGCAGCTTAGGCGCCAGGGGACCCGAAAAACTGTTTTTT. Its translation is CASSLGARGPEKLFF.

The chain couples TRBV27 to TRBJ1-1; possibly TRBD1 for D (6 bases). The CDR3 is 14 amino acids. Germline CDR1 MNHEY, CDR2 SMNVEV (reference sequence). Trimming removed 1 base at V and 5 bases at J, with 11 bases between. The CDR3 region is CASSLLGGWTEAFF. CDR3 coding DNA: TGTGCCAGCAGTTTATTAGGGGGGTGGACTGAAGCTTTCTTT.

This rearrangement joins TRBV19 to TRBJ1-1; D remains ambiguous. V gave up 2 bases and J gave up 5 bases, with 6 bases separating them. The CDR3 spans 12 residues. CDR1 and CDR2 from the germline V gene are LNHDA and SQIVND (reference sequence). The CDR3 nucleotides read TGTGCCAGTAGTATAAAAGGGACTGAAGCTTTCTTT. It translates to CASSIKGTEAFF.

This clonotype is a singleton in its sample. V gene TRBV20-1 combines with J gene TRBJ2-1; maybe TRBD2 (5 bases). The CDR3 is 15 amino acids. Trimming stripped 0 bases from V and 4 bases from J, with 13 bases between. Germline V CDR1 and CDR2: DFQATT, SNEGSKA (reference sequence). The CDR3 sequence is CSARDRTRTYNEQFF. The CDR3 bases are TGCAGTGCTAGAGATCGTACACGGACTTACAATGAGCAGTTCTTC.

With respect to this clonotype: This could be a read error, since a much larger clone is one nucleotide away. The final CDR3 position lacks the conserved phenylalanine or tryptophan, pointing to a likely read error. This sequence joins TRBV7-6 and TRBJ2-5; either TRBD1 or TRBD2 may supply D (5 bases each). The CDR3 is made up of 18 amino acids. Germline lookup yields CDR1 SGHVS and CDR2 FNYEAQ. V was cut by 0 bases and J by 5 bases, with 22 bases left in between. The CDR3 is CASSLARFGTREKETQYL. The CDR3 bases are TGTGCCAGCAGCTTAGCCCGGTTTGGTACCAGGGAGAAGGAGACCCAGTACCTC.

This clonotype was observed many times. This sequence joins TRBV7-8 and TRBJ2-1; TRBD1 or TRBD2 may be the D gene (6 bases each). Between the trimmed V and J ends, which lost 1 base and 6 bases, there was a span of 13 bases. The germline gives CDR1 SGHVS, CDR2 FQNEAQ. The CDR3 length is 15 residues. DNA of the CDR3: TGTGCCAGCAGCTTAGGCTCAAAGGGGGGCAATGAGCAGTTCTTC. This sequence encodes CASSLGSKGGNEQFF.

This clonotype came up a few times. The chain links TRBV6-1 to TRBJ2-5, with TRBD1 as a possible D gene (5 bases). This CDR3 is built from 13 residues. Trimming stripped 5 bases from V and 5 bases from J, with 12 bases between. CDR1 and CDR2 (germline): MNHNS, SASEGT. CDR3 residues: CASSWNWGETQYF. CDR3 DNA sequence: TGTGCCAGCAGTTGGAATTGGGGCGAGACCCAGTACTTC.

This chain joins TRBV7-9 and TRBJ1-5, with TRBD1 identical over 10 bases. With V trimmed by 4 bases and J by 0 bases, 15 bases remained unmatched. CDR3 length equals 20 residues. Germline values: CDR1 SEHNR, CDR2 FQNEAQ (reference sequence). The CDR3, as DNA: TGTGCCAGCAGCTCAGAACGAGGACAGGGGGGGCCCTATAGCAATCAGCCCCAGCATTTT. This codes for CASSSERGQGGPYSNQPQHF.

V usage is TRBV6-5 and J usage is TRBJ1-1; a possible D gene is TRBD1 (5 bases). Deletions cut 0 bases from V and 4 bases from J, with 15 bases between. CDR1 and CDR2 from the germline V gene are MNHEY and SVGAGI. The CDR3 spans 16 residues. As DNA, the CDR3 is TGTGCCAGCAGTTACTCGACATTGGGGCCGATCACTGAAGCTTTCTTT. Translated: CASSYSTLGPITEAFF.

The genes are TRBV3-1 and TRBJ2-3; 8 nucleotides line up with TRBD2. Germline lookup yields CDR1 LGHDT and CDR2 YNNKEL (reference sequence). V trimming: 4 bases; J trimming: 3 bases; junction bases outside the gene matches: 9. The CDR3 runs to 16 residues. CDR3 region: CASSLLSTGGTDTQYF. The CDR3 region has the DNA TGTGCCAGCAGCCTCCTATCAACGGGGGGGACAGATACGCAGTATTTT.

This clonotype came up a few times. The chain joins TRBV6-2 or TRBV6-3 to TRBJ1-4; 9 bases line up with TRBD1. This CDR3 spans 18 amino acids. Looked up from germline, CDR1 is MNHEY and CDR2 is SVGEGT. V was clipped by 2 bases and J by 0 bases; unmatched bases: 7. The CDR3 protein is CASSYRDRVPATNEKLFF. CDR3 sequence (DNA): TGTGCCAGCAGTTACCGGGACAGGGTGCCTGCAACTAATGAAAAACTGTTTTTT.

The chain joins TRBV6-5 to TRBJ1-5, with 9 bases identical to TRBD1. With V trimmed by 2 bases and J by 5 bases, 1 base remained unmatched. The CDR3 runs 14 residues. Germline V lookup: CDR1 MNHEY, CDR2 SVGAGI. CDR3 nucleotide sequence: TGTGCCAGCAGTTACCGGACAGGGGATCAGCCCCAGCATTTT. Protein product: CASSYRTGDQPQHF.

This clonotype was seen only a few times. The CDR3 sequence is CASSFGNSYEQYF. DNA for the CDR3: TGTGCCAGTAGTTTCGGGAATTCCTACGAGCAGTACTTC. The rearrangement links TRBV19 to TRBJ2-7; D might be TRBD2 (5 bases). Germline-derived CDR1 and CDR2 are LNHDA and SQIVND (reference sequence). V was pared by 5 bases and J by 1 base, with 9 bases between. The CDR3 runs to 13 residues.

The rearrangement links TRBV7-6 to TRBJ1-1, with D maybe TRBD1 (5 bases). Per the germline V gene, CDR1 is SGHVS and CDR2 is FNYEAQ. The CDR3 runs 14 residues. V lost 1 base and J 3 bases, leaving 9 bases between the germline ends. CDR3 in amino acids: CASSLVVGDTEAFF. CDR3 nucleotides: TGTGCCAGCAGCTTAGTGGTAGGGGACACTGAAGCTTTCTTT. The full variable domain, completed using reference TRBV7-6 and TRBJ1-1, is GAGVSQSPRYKVTKRGQDVALRCDPISGHVSLYWYRQALGQGPEFLTYFNYEAQQDKSGLPNDRFSAERPEGSISTLTIQRTEQRDSAMYRCASSLVVGDTEAFFGQGTRLTVV.

V usage is TRBV10-1 and J usage is TRBJ2-3, with D perhaps given as TRBD1 or TRBD2 (6 bases each). There are 15 residues in the CDR3. Deletions cut 2 bases from V and 2 bases from J, with 11 bases between. The germline gives CDR1 WNHNN, CDR2 SYGVQD (reference sequence). CDR3 protein: CASSESRGHTDTQYF. The CDR3 DNA follows: TGCGCCAGCAGTGAGAGCCGGGGGCACACAGATACGCAGTATTTT.

This clonotype turned up a few times. The J gene is TRBJ2-3, the V gene TRBV5-4, with 8 bases aligning to TRBD1. Losses at the gene ends were 1 base for V and 4 bases for J; bases not matched to a gene: 8. This CDR3 has 16 amino acids. The germline gives CDR1 SGHNT, CDR2 YYREEE (reference sequence). DNA for the CDR3: TGTGCCAGCAGCTTGAGAGGACAGGGCCCGGCAGATACGCAGTATTTT. Translation: CASSLRGQGPADTQYF.

This clonotype showed up many times. The DNA of the CDR3 is TGTGCCAGCAGCTTAGTTGGGACTAGCGGGACTGCCTACGAGCAGTACTTC. Its protein is CASSLVGTSGTAYEQYF. The chain links TRBV7-9 to TRBJ2-7, with 13 bases lining up with TRBD2. This CDR3 has 17 amino acids. CDR1 and CDR2 (germline): SEHNR, FQNEAQ (reference sequence). V trimming: 1 base; J trimming: 2 bases; junction bases outside the gene matches: 5.